This T cell receptor (beta chain) appears in the sequencing data of a study of shared clonotypes between healthy human individuals. About this clone: Its antigen is not identified.

Study results and limitations: Non-shared clonotypes showed lower generation probabilities than clonotypes common to all four donors.

Across several immunoSEQ plates, the genomic DNA of each subset was split evenly. Sequenced by immunoSEQ multiplex PCR; TCRdb stores in-frame clones only, minus some. The sample shows 2.3 million or so clones, approximately 93% of them seen only once. Trimming shortened V by 8 bases and J by 2 bases, and 6 bases separated the two germline ends. The germline V gene has CDR1 ENHRY and CDR2 SYGVKD. The CDR3 is 12 amino acids. The TCR comes from a man aged 18 to 29 in good health. Some clones in this sample may be carry-over from other donors' samples. The sample was naive CD4+ T cells from PBMCs. Stated subset: CD45RA+ positively selected. V gene TRBV10-3 combines with J gene TRBJ2-2; D tentatively reads TRBD1 or TRBD2 (5 bases each). CDR3 DNA: TGTGCCATCGGGGGAAACACCGGGGAGCTGTTTTTT. It yields the protein CAIGGNTGELFF.